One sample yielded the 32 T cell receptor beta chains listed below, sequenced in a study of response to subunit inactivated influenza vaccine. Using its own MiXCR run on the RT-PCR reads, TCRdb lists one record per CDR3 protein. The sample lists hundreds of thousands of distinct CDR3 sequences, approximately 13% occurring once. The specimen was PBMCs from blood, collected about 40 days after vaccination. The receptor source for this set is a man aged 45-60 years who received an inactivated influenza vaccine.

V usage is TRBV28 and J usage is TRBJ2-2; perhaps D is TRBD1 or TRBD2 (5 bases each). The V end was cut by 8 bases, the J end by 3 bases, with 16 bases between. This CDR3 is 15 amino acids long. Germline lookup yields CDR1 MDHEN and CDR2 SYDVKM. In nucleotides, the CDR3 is TGTGCCAGCTGCGCTGGGGGTTTAGACACCGGGGAGCTGTTTTTT. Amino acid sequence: CASCAGGLDTGELFF.

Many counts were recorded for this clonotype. CDR3 nucleotide sequence: TGTGCCAGCAGCGTGGGGTACGAGCAGTACTTC. This sequence encodes CASSVGYEQYF. The chain recombines TRBV25-1 with TRBJ2-7; D is unresolved. The CDR3 totals 11 residues. Looked up from germline, CDR1 is MGHDK and CDR2 is SYGVNS. Trimming left V 6 bases short and J 4 bases short, with 7 bases between.

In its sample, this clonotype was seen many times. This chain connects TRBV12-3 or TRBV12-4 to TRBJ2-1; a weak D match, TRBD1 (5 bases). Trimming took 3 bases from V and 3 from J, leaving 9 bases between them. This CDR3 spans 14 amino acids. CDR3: CASSFPGNYNEQFF. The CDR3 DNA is TGTGCCAGCAGTTTCCCAGGGAACTACAATGAGCAGTTCTTC.

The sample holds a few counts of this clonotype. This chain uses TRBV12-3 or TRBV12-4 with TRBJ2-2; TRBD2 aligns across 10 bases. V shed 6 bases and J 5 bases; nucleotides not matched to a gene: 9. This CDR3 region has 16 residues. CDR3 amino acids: CASSGSGGALTGELFF. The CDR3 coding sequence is TGTGCCAGCAGCGGGAGCGGGGGGGCCTTAACCGGGGAGCTGTTTTTT.

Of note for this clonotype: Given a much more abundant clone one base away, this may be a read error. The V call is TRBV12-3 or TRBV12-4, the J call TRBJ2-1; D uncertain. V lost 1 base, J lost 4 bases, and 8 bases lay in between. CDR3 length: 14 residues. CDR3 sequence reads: CASSLGAAYNEQFF. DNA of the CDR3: TGTGCCAGCAGTTTAGGGGCCGCATACAATGAGCAGTTCTTC.

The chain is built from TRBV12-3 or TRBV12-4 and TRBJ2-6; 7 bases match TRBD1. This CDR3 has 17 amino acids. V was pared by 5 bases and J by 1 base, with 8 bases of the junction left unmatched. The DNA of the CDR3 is TGTGCCAGCAGTCGGACGACAGGGATTTCTGGGGCCAACGTCCTGACTTTC. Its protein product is CASSRTTGISGANVLTF.

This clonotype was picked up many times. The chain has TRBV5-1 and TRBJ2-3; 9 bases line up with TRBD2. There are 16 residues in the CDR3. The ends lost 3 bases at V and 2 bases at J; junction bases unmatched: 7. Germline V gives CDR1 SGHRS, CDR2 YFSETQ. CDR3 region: CASSSLAGGNTDTQYF. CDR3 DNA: TGCGCCAGCAGCTCCCTGGCGGGGGGGAACACAGATACGCAGTATTTT.

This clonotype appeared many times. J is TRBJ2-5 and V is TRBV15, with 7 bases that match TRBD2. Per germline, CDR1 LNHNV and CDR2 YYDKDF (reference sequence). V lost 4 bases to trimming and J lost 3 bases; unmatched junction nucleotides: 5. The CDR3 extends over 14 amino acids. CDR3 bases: TGTGCCACCAGCACCAAGACTAGCAAAGAGACCCAGTACTTC. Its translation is CATSTKTSKETQYF.

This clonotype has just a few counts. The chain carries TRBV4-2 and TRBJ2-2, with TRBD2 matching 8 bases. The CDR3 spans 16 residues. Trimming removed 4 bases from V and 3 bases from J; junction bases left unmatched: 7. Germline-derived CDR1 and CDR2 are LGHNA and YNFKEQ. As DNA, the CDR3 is TGTGCCAGCAGCCCGGCCGGGACTAGTCACACCGGGGAGCTGTTTTTT. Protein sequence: CASSPAGTSHTGELFF.

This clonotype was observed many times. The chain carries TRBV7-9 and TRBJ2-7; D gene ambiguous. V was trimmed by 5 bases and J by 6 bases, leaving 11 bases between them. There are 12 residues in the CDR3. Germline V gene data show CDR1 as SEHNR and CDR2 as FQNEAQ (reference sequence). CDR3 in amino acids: CASSPPLSEQYF. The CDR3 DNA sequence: TGTGCCAGCAGCCCACCATTGAGCGAGCAGTACTTC. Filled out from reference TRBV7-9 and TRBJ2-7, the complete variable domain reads DTGVSQNPRHKITKRGQNVTFRCDPISEHNRLYWYRQTLGQGPEFLTYFQNEAQLEKSRLLSDRFSAERPKGSFSTLEIQRTEQGDSAMYLCASSPPLSEQYFGPGTRLTVT.

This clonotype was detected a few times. CDR3 DNA sequence: TGTGCCATGGGACGGGGATACGAGCAGTACTTC. Translated: CAMGRGYEQYF. The chain carries TRBV10-3 and TRBJ2-7; D is perhaps TRBD1 or TRBD2 (5 bases each). This CDR3 is 11 amino acids long. Looked up from germline, CDR1 is ENHRY and CDR2 is SYGVKD. Trimming pared 9 bases from V and 4 bases from J, leaving 10 bases between.

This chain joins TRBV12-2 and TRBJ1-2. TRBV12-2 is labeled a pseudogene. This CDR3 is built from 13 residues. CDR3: CASRTRENYGYTF. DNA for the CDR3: TGTGCAAGTCGCACTCGAGAGAACTATGGCTACACCTTC.

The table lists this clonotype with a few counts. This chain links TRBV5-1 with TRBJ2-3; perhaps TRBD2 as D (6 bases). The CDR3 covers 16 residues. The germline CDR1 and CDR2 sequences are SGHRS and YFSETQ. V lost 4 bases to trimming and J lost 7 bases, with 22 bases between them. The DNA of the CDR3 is TGCGCCAGCAGCCCCTCCACCGGGGGTGTCTCGTATACGCAGTATTTT. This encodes CASSPSTGGVSYTQYF.

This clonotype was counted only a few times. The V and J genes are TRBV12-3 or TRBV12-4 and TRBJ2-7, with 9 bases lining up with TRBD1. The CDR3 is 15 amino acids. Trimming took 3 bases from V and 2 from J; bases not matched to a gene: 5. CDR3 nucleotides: TGTGCCAGCAGTTTTGGGACAGGGACACCCTACGAGCAGTACTTC. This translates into CASSFGTGTPYEQYF.

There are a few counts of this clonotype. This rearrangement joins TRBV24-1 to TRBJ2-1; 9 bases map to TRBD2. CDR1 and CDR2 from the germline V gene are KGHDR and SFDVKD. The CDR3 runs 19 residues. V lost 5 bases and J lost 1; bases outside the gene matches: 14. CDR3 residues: CATSGASGIVKGSYNEQFF. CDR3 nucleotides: TGTGCCACCAGTGGGGCTAGCGGGATAGTAAAAGGGTCCTACAATGAGCAGTTCTTC.

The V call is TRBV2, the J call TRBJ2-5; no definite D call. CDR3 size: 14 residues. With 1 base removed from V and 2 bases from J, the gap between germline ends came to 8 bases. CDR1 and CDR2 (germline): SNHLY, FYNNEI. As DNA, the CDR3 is TGTGCCAGCAGTGAAGGTTTGCGGCAAGAGACCCAGTACTTC. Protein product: CASSEGLRQETQYF.

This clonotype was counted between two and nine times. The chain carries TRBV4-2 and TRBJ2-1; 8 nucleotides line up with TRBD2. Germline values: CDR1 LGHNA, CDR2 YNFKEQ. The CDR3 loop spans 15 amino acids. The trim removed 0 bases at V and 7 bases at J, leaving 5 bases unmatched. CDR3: CASSQETSVGNEQFF. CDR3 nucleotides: TGTGCCAGCAGCCAAGAGACTAGCGTAGGGAATGAGCAGTTCTTC.

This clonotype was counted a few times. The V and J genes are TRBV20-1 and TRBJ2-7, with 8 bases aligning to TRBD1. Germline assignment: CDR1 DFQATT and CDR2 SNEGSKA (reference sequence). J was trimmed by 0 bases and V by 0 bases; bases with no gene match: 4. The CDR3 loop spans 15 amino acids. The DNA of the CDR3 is TGCAGTGCTAGAGACAGGACAGGGAACTCCTACGAGCAGTACTTC. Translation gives CSARDRTGNSYEQYF.

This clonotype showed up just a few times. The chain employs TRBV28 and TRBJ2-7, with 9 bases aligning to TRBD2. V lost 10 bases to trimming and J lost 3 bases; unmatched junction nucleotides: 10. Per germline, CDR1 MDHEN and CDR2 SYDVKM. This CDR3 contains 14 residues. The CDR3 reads CATGYASGDYEQYF. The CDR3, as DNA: TGTGCCACCGGGTATGCTAGCGGGGACTACGAGCAGTACTTC. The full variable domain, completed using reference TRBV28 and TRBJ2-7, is DVKVTQSSRYLVKRTGEKVFLECVQDMDHENMFWYRQDPGLGLRLIYFSYDVKMKEKGDIPEGYSVSREKKERFSLILESASTNQTSMYLCATGYASGDYEQYFGPGTRLTVT.

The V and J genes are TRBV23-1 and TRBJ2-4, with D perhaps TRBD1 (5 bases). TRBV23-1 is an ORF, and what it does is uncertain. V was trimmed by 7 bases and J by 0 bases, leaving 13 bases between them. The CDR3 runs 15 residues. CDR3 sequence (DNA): TGCGCCAGCACGTGGGCAGGGCCAGCCAAAAACATTCAGTACTTC. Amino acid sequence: CASTWAGPAKNIQYF.

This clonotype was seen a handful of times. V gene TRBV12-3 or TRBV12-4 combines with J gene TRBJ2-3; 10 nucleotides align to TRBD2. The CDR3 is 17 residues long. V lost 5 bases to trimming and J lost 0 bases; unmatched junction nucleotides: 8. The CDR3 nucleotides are TGTGCCAGCAGTCCCCCCTCTAGCGGGAGCAGCACAGATACGCAGTATTTT. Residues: CASSPPSSGSSTDTQYF.

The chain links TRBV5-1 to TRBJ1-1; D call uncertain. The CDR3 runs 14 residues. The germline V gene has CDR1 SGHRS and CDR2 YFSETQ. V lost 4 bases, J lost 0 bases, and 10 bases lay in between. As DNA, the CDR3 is TGCGCCAGCAGCGACGGGCCCCTGAACACTGAAGCTTTCTTT. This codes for CASSDGPLNTEAFF.

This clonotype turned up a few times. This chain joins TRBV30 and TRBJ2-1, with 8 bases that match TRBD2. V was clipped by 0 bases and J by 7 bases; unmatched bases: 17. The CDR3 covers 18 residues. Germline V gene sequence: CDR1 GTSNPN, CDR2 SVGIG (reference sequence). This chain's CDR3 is CAWSVWFVSGRAGNEQFF. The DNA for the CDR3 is TGTGCCTGGAGTGTGTGGTTTGTAAGCGGGAGAGCTGGGAATGAGCAGTTCTTC.

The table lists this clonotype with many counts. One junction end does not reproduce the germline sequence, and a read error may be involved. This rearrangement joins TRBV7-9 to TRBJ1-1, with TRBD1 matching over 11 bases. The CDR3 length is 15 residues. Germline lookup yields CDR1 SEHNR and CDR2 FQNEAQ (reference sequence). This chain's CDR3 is CASGTWDRGNAEAFF. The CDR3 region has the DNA TGTGCCAGCGGAACATGGGACAGGGGGAACGCTGAAGCTTTCTTT.

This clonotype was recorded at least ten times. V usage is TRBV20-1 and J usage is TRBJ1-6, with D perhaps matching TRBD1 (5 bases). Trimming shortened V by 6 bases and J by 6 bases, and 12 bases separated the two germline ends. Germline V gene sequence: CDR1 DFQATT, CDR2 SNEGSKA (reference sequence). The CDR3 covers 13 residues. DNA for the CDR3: TGCAGTGCACTTGGGGCTTCTAATTCACCCCTCCACTTT. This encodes CSALGASNSPLHF.

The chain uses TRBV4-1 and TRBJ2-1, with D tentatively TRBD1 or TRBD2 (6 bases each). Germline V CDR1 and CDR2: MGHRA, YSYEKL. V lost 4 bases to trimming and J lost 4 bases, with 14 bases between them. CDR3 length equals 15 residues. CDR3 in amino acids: CASSRTGATYNEQFF. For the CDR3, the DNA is TGCGCCAGCAGCCGGACGGGGGCGACATACAATGAGCAGTTCTTC.

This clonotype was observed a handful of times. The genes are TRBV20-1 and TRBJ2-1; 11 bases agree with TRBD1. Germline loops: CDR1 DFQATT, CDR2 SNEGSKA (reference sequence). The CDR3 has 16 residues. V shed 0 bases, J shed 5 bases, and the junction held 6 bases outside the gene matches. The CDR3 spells CSARDPRTGGHNEQFF. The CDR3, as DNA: TGCAGTGCTAGAGACCCCCGGACAGGGGGCCACAATGAGCAGTTCTTC.

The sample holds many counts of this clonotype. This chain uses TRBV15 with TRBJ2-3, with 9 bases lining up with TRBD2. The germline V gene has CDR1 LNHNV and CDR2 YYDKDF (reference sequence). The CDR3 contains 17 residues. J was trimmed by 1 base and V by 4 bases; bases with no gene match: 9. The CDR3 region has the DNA TGTGCCACCAGCACCCCAATAGCGGGGGCCCGCACAGATACGCAGTATTTT. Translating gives CATSTPIAGARTDTQYF.

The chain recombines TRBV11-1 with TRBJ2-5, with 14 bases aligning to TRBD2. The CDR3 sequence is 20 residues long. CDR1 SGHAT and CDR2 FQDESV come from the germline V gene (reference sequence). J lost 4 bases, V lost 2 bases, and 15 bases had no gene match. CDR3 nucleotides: TGTGCCAGCAGCTTATATGGGAGGGGACTAGCGGGAGTCCGAGGAGAGACCCAGTACTTC. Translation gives CASSLYGRGLAGVRGETQYF.

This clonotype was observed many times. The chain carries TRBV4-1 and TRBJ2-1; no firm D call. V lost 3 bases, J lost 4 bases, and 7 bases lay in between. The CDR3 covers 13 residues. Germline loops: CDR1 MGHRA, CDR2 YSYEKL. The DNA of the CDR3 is TGCGCCAGCAGCCAGACCGGTTACAATGAGCAGTTCTTC. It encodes CASSQTGYNEQFF.

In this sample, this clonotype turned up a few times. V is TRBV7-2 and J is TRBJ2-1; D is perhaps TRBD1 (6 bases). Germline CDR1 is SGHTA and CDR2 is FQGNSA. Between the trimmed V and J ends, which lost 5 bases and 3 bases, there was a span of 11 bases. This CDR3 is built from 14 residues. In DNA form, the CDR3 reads TGTGCCAGCAGCCCGGGACACAACTACAATGAGCAGTTCTTC. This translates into CASSPGHNYNEQFF.

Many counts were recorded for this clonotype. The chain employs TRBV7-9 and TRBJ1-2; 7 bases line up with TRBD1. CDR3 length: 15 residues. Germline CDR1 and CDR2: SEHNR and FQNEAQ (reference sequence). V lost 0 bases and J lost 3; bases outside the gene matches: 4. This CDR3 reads CASSLAGGGHYGYTF. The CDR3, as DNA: TGTGCCAGCAGCTTAGCAGGGGGCGGCCACTATGGCTACACCTTC.